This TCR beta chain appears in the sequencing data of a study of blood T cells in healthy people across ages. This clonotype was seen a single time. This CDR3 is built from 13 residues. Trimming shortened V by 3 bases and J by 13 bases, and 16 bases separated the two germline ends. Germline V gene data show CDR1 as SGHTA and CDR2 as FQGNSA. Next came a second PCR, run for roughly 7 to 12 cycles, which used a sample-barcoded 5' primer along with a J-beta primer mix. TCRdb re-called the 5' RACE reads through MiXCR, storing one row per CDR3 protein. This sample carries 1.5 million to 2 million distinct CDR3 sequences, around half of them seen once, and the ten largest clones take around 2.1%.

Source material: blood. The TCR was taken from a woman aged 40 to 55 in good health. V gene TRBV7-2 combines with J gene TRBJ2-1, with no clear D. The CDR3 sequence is CASSFGVGHSQFF. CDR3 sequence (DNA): TGTGCCAGCAGCTTCGGTGTCGGGCATTCCCAGTTCTTC.